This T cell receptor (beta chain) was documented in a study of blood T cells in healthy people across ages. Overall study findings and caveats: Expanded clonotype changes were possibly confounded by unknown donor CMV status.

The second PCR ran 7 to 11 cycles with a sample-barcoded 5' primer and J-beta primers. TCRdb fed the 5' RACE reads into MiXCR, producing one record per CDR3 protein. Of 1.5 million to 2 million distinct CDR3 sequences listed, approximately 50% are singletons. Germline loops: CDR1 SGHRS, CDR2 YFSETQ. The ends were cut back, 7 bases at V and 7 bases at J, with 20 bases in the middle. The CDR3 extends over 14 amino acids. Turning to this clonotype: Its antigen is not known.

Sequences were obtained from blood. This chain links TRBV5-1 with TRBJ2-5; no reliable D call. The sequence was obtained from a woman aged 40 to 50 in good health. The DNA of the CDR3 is TGCGCCAGCTCCGCCGTGCCAGGCGACCGGACCCAGTACTTC. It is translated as CASSAVPGDRTQYF.